The entry below gives a single T cell receptor (beta chain) sequence along with its context. The data derive from a study of blood T cell repertoires in COVID-19. Trimming removed 1 base from V and 4 bases from J, with 8 bases in between. This CDR3 has 14 residues. Germline-derived CDR1 and CDR2 are SGHVS and FQNEAQ. The table came from immunoSEQ multiplex PCR; TCRdb's copy has only in-frame clones and leaves some out. The table lists about 200,000 clones, 85% of them singletons. The rearrangement uses TRBV7-8 and TRBJ2-1; D may be TRBD1 (5 bases). Sequenced input: PBMCs or T cells enriched from blood (not recorded which). This TCR was sampled from a man in his forties who had recovered from COVID-19. This chain's CDR3 is CASSLVSGYNEQFF. CDR3 sequence (DNA): TGTGCCAGCAGCTTAGTTTCAGGGTACAATGAGCAGTTCTTC.